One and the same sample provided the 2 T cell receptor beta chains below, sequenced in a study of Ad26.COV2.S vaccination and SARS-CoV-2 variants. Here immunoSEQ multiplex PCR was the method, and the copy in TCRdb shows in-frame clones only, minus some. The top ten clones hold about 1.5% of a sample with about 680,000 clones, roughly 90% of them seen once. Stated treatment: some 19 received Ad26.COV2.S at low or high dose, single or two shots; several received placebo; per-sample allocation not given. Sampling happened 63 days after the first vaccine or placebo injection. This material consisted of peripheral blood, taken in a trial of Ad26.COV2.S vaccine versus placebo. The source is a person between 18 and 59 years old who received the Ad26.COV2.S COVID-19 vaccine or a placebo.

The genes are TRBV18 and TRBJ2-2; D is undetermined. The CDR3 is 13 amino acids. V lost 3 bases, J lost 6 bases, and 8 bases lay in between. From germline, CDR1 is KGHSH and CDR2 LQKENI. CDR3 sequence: CASSPGLSGELFF. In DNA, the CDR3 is TGTGCCAGCTCACCGGGTCTCTCCGGGGAGCTGTTTTTT.

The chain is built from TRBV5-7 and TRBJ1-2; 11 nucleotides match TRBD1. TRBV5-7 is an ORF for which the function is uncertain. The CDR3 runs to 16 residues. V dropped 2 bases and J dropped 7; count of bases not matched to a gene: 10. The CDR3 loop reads CASSLSPGQGATGYTF. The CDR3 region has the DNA TGTGCCAGCAGCTTATCCCCTGGACAGGGGGCAACTGGCTACACCTTC.